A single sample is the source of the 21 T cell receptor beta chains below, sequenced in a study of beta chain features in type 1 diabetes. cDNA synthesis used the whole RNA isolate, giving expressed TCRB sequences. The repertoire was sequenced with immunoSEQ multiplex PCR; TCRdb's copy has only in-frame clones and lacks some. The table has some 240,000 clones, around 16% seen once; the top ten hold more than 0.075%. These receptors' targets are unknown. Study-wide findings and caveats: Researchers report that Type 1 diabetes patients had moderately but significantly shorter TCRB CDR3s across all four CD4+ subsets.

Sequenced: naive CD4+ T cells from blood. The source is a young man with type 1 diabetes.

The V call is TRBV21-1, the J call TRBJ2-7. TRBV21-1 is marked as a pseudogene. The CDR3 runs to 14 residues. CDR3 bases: TGTGCCACGTCTTTTAGGGACCGACTCTACGAGCAGTACTTC. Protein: CATSFRDRLYEQYF.

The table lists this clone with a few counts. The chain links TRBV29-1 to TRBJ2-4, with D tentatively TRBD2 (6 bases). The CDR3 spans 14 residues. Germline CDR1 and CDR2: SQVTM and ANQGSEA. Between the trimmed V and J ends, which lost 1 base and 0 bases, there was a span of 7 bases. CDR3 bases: TGCAGCGTTGAAGCGGGGGTAGCCAAAAACATTCAGTACTTC. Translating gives CSVEAGVAKNIQYF.

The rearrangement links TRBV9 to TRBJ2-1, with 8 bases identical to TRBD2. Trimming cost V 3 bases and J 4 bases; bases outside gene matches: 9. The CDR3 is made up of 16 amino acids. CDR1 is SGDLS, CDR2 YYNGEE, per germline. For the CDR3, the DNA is TGTGCCAGCAGCGCTCAGAGCGGGAGACAGTACAATGAGCAGTTCTTC. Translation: CASSAQSGRQYNEQFF.

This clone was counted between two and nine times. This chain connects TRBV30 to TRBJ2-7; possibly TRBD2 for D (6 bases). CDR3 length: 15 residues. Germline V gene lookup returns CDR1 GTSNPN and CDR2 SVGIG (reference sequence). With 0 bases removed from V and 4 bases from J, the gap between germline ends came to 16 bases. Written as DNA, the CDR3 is TGTGCCTGGAGTGTACATACTAGCTCCAGGTACGAGCAGTACTTC. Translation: CAWSVHTSSRYEQYF.

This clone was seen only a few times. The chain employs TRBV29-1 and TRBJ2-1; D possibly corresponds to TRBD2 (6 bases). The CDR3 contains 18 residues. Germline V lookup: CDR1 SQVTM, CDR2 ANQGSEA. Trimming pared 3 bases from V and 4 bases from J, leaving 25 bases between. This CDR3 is CSVDLSPTSRAPYNEQFF. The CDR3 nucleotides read TGCAGCGTTGATCTCTCCCCCACTAGCCGTGCTCCTTACAATGAGCAGTTCTTC.

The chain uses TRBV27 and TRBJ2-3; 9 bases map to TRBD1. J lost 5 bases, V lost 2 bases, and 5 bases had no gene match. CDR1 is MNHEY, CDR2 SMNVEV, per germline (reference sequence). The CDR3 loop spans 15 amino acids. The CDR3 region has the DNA TGTGCCAGCAGTTTAGGGGGACAGGGTGGAGATACGCAGTATTTT. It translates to CASSLGGQGGDTQYF.

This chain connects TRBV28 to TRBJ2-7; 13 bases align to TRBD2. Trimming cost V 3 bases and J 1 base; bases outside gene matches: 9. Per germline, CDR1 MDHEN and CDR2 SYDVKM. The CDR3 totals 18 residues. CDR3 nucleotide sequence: TGTGCCAGCAGTTTTAGTTGGACTAGCGGGAGTGTTTCCTACGAGCAGTACTTC. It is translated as CASSFSWTSGSVSYEQYF.

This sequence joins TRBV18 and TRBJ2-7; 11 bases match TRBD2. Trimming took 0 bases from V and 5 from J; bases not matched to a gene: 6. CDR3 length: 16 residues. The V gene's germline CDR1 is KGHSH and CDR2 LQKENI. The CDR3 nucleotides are TGTGCCAGCTCACCACCAAATAGCGGGAGGGACCACGAGCAGTACTTC. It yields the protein CASSPPNSGRDHEQYF. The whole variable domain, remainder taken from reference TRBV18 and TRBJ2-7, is NAGVMQNPRHLVRRRGQEARLRCSPMKGHSHVYWYRQLPEEGLKFMVYLQKENIIDESGMPKERFSAEFPKEGPSILRIQQVVRGDSAAYFCASSPPNSGRDHEQYFGPGTRLTVT.

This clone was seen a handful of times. The CDR3 DNA sequence: TGTGCCAGCAGCTTAGGCCTTCTTAGAGGGGCACACGAGCAGTACTTC. Protein sequence: CASSLGLLRGAHEQYF. The rearrangement joins TRBV13 to TRBJ2-7; D may correspond to TRBD1 or TRBD2 (5 bases each). There are 16 residues in the CDR3. Germline V gene sequence: CDR1 PRHDT, CDR2 FYEKMQ (reference sequence). V lost 0 bases, J lost 5 bases, and 17 bases lay in between. The full variable domain, its missing parts supplied by reference TRBV13 and TRBJ2-7, is AAGVIQSPRHLIKEKRETATLKCYPIPRHDTVYWYQQGPGQDPQFLISFYEKMQSDKGSIPDRFSAQQFSDYHSELNMSSLELGDSALYFCASSLGLLRGAHEQYFGPGTRLTVT.

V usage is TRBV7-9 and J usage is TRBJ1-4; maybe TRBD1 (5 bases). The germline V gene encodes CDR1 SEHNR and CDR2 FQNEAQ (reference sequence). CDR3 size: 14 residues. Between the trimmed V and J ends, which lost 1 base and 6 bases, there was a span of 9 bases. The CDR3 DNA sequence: TGTGCCAGCAGCTTAGAGGCAGGGCATGAAAAACTGTTTTTT. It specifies CASSLEAGHEKLFF.

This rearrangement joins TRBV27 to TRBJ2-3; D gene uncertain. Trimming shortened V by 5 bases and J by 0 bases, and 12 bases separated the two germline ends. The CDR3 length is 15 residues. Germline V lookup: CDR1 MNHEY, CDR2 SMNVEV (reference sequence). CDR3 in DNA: TGTGCCAGCAGTACACGTGGAACTAGCACAGATACGCAGTATTTT. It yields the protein CASSTRGTSTDTQYF.

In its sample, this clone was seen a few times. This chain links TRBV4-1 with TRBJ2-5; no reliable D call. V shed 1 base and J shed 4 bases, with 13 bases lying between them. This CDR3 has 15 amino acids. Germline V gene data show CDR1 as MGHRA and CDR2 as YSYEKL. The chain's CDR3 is CASSQASGLGETQYF. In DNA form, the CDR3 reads TGCGCCAGCAGCCAAGCGTCAGGATTAGGAGAGACCCAGTACTTC.

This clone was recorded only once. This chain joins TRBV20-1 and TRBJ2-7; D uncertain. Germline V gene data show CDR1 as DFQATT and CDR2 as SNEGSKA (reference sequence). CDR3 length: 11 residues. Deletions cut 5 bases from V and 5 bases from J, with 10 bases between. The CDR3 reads CSAFGRNEQYF. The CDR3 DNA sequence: TGCAGTGCTTTTGGACGGAACGAGCAGTACTTC.

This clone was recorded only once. CDR3 bases: TGTGCCAGCAGCGTAGCGGGAGGGGCAGAGACCCAGTACTTC. It encodes CASSVAGGAETQYF. The rearrangement joins TRBV9 to TRBJ2-5, with 8 bases aligning to TRBD2. The CDR3 extends over 14 amino acids. V lost 0 bases to trimming and J lost 4 bases; unmatched junction nucleotides: 2. Germline-derived CDR1 and CDR2 are SGDLS and YYNGEE.

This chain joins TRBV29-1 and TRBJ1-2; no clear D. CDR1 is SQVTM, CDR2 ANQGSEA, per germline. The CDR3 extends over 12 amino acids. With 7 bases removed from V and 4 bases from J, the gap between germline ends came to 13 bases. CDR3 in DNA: TGCAGCGGGCAGGATGGGAGCTATGGCTACACCTTC. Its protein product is CSGQDGSYGYTF.

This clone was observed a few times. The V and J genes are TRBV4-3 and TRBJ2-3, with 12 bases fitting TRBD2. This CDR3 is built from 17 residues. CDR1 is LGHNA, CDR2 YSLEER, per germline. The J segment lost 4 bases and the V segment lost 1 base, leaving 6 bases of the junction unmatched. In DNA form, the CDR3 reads TGCGCCAGCAGCCAAGCATTGACTAGCGGGAGCGCAGATACGCAGTATTTT. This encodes CASSQALTSGSADTQYF.

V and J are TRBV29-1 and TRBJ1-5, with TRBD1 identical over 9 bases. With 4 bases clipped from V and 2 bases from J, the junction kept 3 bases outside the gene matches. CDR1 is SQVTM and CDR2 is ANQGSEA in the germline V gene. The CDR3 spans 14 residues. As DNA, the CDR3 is TGCAGCGTTGCCTGGGACAGGGGCAATCAGCCCCAGCATTTT. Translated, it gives CSVAWDRGNQPQHF.

The DNA for the CDR3 is TGTGCCAGCAGCCAAGGACTAGCGGGCTCCTACGAGCAGTACTTC. Translation gives CASSQGLAGSYEQYF. V gene TRBV4-2 combines with J gene TRBJ2-7; TRBD2 matches at 10 bases. Trimming at V came to 1 base and at J to 0 bases, leaving 0 bases not matched to a gene. This CDR3 contains 15 residues. Germline CDR1 LGHNA, CDR2 YNFKEQ.

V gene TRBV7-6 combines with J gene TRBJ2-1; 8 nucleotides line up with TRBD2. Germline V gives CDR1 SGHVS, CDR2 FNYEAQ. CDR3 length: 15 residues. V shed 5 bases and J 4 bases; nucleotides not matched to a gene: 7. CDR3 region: CASSAGLGVYNEQFF. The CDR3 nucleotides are TGTGCCAGCAGCGCGGGACTAGGGGTTTACAATGAGCAGTTCTTC. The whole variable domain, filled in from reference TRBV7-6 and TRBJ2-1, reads GAGVSQSPRYKVTKRGQDVALRCDPISGHVSLYWYRQALGQGPEFLTYFNYEAQQDKSGLPNDRFSAERPEGSISTLTIQRTEQRDSAMYRCASSAGLGVYNEQFFGPGTRLTVL.

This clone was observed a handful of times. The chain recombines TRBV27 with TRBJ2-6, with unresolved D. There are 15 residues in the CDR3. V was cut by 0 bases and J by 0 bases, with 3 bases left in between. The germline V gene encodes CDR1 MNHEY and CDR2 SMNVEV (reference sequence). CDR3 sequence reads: CASSLSVSGANVLTF. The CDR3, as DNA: TGTGCCAGCAGTTTATCGGTCTCTGGGGCCAACGTCCTGACTTTC. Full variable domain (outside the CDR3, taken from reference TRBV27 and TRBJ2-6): EAQVTQNPRYLITVTGKKLTVTCSQNMNHEYMSWYRQDPGLGLRQIYYSMNVEVTDKGDVPEGYKVSRKEKRNFPLILESPSPNQTSLYFCASSLSVSGANVLTFGAGSRLTVL.

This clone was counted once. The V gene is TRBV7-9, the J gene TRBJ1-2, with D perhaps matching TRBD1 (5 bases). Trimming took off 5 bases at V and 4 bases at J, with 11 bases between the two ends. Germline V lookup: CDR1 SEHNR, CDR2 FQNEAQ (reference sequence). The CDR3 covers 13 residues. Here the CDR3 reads CASSPEGIYGYTF. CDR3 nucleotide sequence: TGTGCCAGCAGCCCCGAGGGGATCTATGGCTACACCTTC.